The clone carrying this T cell receptor (beta chain) was counted a single time. The antigen is unknown. The data were obtained in a study of shared clonotypes between healthy human individuals. The CDR3 has 17 amino acids. CDR1 and CDR2 from the germline V gene are SEHNR and FQNEAQ (reference sequence). Trimming removed 5 bases at V and 2 bases at J, with 22 bases between. This was a deep-level run. Profiling relied on immunoSEQ multiplex PCR, and the TCRdb table lists in-frame clones only, not all of them. This sample has a few million clones, with about 92% found just once. The study's findings and limits: Among the subsets, naive ones generally showed larger estimated richness than memory ones. The sharing of 5% to 6.5% of naive CD4 clonotypes was seen across several donors.

What was sequenced was naive CD4+ T cells sorted from blood. The subset denotes: CD45RA+ positively selected. The receptor's source is a man between 18 and 35 years old in good health. This rearrangement joins TRBV7-9 to TRBJ2-7; TRBD2 is a possible D gene (6 bases). The CDR3 region is CASSPDFKIAVPYEQYF. CDR3 in DNA: TGTGCCAGCAGCCCAGACTTCAAAATAGCGGTCCCCTACGAGCAGTACTTC.